The 20 T cell receptor beta chains presented below share a single source sample, sequenced in a study of blood T cell repertoires in COVID-19. The repertoire was sequenced with immunoSEQ multiplex PCR; TCRdb's copy has only in-frame clones and lacks some. In the table there are 130,000 to 150,000 clones, 70% to 80% of which are singletons. Sequencing used peripheral blood. The receptors stem from a woman in her seventies with COVID-19, enrolled during active disease.

The V gene is TRBV5-1, the J gene TRBJ2-5; 8 nucleotides align to TRBD1. The CDR3 contains 14 residues. The germline V gene encodes CDR1 SGHRS and CDR2 YFSETQ. V lost 4 bases to trimming and J lost 4 bases; unmatched junction nucleotides: 6. CDR3: CASSASGGRETQYF. The CDR3 DNA sequence: TGCGCCAGCAGCGCGTCAGGGGGCCGAGAGACCCAGTACTTC.

The chain couples TRBV15 to TRBJ1-1; D remains ambiguous. CDR1 is LNHNV, CDR2 YYDKDF, per germline (reference sequence). Trimming pared 5 bases from V and 1 base from J, leaving 8 bases between. The CDR3 is 13 residues long. This CDR3 reads CATSLEQNTEAFF. CDR3 sequence (DNA): TGTGCCACCAGCTTGGAGCAGAACACTGAAGCTTTCTTT.

A few counts support this clone. The CDR3 sequence: CASGLTGARVRGYTF. Here the CDR3 DNA reads TGTGCTAGTGGTTTGACAGGGGCCCGGGTAAGAGGCTACACCTTC. The chain links TRBV12-5 to TRBJ1-2; 7 positions match TRBD1. The CDR3 consists of 15 residues. V was pared by 2 bases and J by 8 bases, with 11 bases of the junction left unmatched. Per germline, CDR1 LGHNT and CDR2 FRNRAP.

V is TRBV11-3 and J is TRBJ2-7; TRBD2 agrees at 10 bases. V was pared by 1 base and J by 0 bases, with 9 bases of the junction left unmatched. The CDR3 length is 18 residues. Germline CDR1 and CDR2: SGHNT and YENEEA. The CDR3 here is CASSLGAGTSASSYEQYF. CDR3 nucleotide sequence: TGTGCCAGCAGCTTAGGGGCCGGGACTAGCGCAAGCTCCTACGAGCAGTACTTC.

The V and J genes are TRBV2 and TRBJ1-5; no reliable D call. CDR1 is SNHLY, CDR2 FYNNEI, per germline. V lost 4 bases and J lost 3, with 4 bases in between. CDR3 size: 12 residues. CDR3 amino acids: CASSAVNQPQHF. Written as DNA, the CDR3 is TGTGCCAGCAGTGCGGTCAATCAGCCCCAGCATTTT.

The V gene is TRBV28, the J gene TRBJ1-6; D is possibly TRBD1 (5 bases). The CDR3 has 16 residues. Between the trimmed V and J ends, which lost 6 bases and 0 bases, there was a span of 12 bases. Germline V gene lookup returns CDR1 MDHEN and CDR2 SYDVKM. This CDR3 is CASRGQGSSYNSPLHF. The DNA of the CDR3 is TGTGCCAGCAGGGGGCAGGGTAGCTCCTATAATTCACCCCTCCACTTT.

The rearrangement uses TRBV19 and TRBJ2-7; D may be TRBD2 (5 bases). Trimming removed 3 bases at V and 0 bases at J, with 12 bases between. The CDR3 length is 15 residues. Germline CDR1 is LNHDA and CDR2 is SQIVND (reference sequence). The CDR3 is CASSMERGSSYEQYF. In DNA form, the CDR3 reads TGTGCCAGTAGTATGGAACGGGGTAGCTCCTACGAGCAGTACTTC.

This chain connects TRBV6-2 or TRBV6-3 to TRBJ2-3, with 10 bases aligning to TRBD2. CDR1 is MNHEY and CDR2 is SVGEGT in the germline V gene. Trimming removed 0 bases from V and 3 bases from J; junction bases left unmatched: 6. There are 17 residues in the CDR3. The CDR3 nucleotides read TGTGCCAGCAGTTACTCGGCGACTAGCGGGCTGACAGATACGCAGTATTTT. Amino acid sequence: CASSYSATSGLTDTQYF.

V gene TRBV4-1 combines with J gene TRBJ1-3, with D tentatively TRBD1 (5 bases). This CDR3 spans 15 amino acids. Deletions cut 7 bases from V and 1 base from J, with 14 bases between. The germline V gene encodes CDR1 MGHRA and CDR2 YSYEKL. The CDR3, as DNA: TGCGCCAGCACTACAGGACCCGAATCTGGAAACACCATATATTTT. This sequence encodes CASTTGPESGNTIYF.

The V gene is TRBV5-4, the J gene TRBJ1-1; the match to TRBD1 covers 8 bases. Germline loops: CDR1 SGHNT, CDR2 YYREEE (reference sequence). The CDR3 loop spans 14 amino acids. Trimming took 2 bases from V and 3 from J; bases not matched to a gene: 3. CDR3 sequence (DNA): TGTGCCAGCAGCTTTCAGGGGGCCCACACTGAAGCTTTCTTT. Protein: CASSFQGAHTEAFF.

The J gene is TRBJ2-1, the V gene TRBV19; 7 bases align to TRBD1. Germline CDR1 LNHDA, CDR2 SQIVND (reference sequence). This CDR3 contains 14 residues. Trimming at V came to 6 bases and at J to 15 bases, leaving 17 bases not matched to a gene. The CDR3 loop reads CASSPIAGTAEAFF. The CDR3 DNA follows: TGTGCCAGTAGCCCCATCGCCGGGACAGCGGAAGCGTTCTTC.

The chain is built from TRBV9 and TRBJ2-7; 7 bases map to TRBD2. Germline loops: CDR1 SGDLS, CDR2 YYNGEE. The J segment lost 7 bases and the V segment lost 0 bases, leaving 10 bases of the junction unmatched. The CDR3 has 15 amino acids. CDR3 in DNA: TGTGCCAGCAGCGTAGTAGCGAGCGGGGCGGGGGAGCAGTACTTC. As protein: CASSVVASGAGEQYF.

The chain recombines TRBV2 with TRBJ1-2, with D unclear. The ends were cut back, 8 bases at V and 3 bases at J, with 10 bases in the middle. The CDR3 totals 12 residues. CDR1 and CDR2 from the germline V gene are SNHLY and FYNNEI. CDR3 sequence (DNA): TGTGCCAGCGGGGAGTCCCACTATGGCTACACCTTC. It is translated as CASGESHYGYTF.

The CDR3 loop is CASSSYRVSHEQYF. The DNA of the CDR3 is TGTGCCAGCAGTTCTTACAGGGTTAGCCACGAGCAGTACTTC. This chain links TRBV28 with TRBJ2-7, with D perhaps TRBD1 (6 bases). Trimming pared 4 bases from V and 5 bases from J, leaving 15 bases between. The CDR3 contains 14 residues. Germline V CDR1 and CDR2: MDHEN, SYDVKM.

This clone occurred once. V gene TRBV27 combines with J gene TRBJ1-2; weak D call: TRBD1 (6 bases). Germline V gene data show CDR1 as MNHEY and CDR2 as SMNVEV (reference sequence). The CDR3 consists of 14 residues. The V and J ends lost 5 bases and 7 bases respectively, with 17 bases between them. This chain's CDR3 is CASSPRGGAFGYTF. DNA of the CDR3: TGTGCCAGCAGTCCCCGGGGGGGCGCTTTTGGCTACACCTTC.

The chain couples TRBV20-1 to TRBJ2-7; D call uncertain. The CDR3 covers 11 residues. CDR1 is DFQATT and CDR2 is SNEGSKA in the germline V gene (reference sequence). The V gene lost 2 bases and the J gene lost 6 bases, with 8 bases spanning the gap. In nucleotides, the CDR3 is TGCAGTGCTAGAAATCTCCGCGAGCAGTACTTC. This sequence encodes CSARNLREQYF.

The chain employs TRBV2 and TRBJ2-1; 7 bases line up with TRBD1. CDR1 SNHLY and CDR2 FYNNEI come from the germline V gene. The CDR3 consists of 13 residues. The V segment lost 7 bases and the J segment 4 bases; nucleotides outside the gene matches: 4. The DNA for the CDR3 is TGTGCCAGCACCCCGGGACAGTACAATGAGCAGTTCTTC. This translates into CASTPGQYNEQFF.

The chain couples TRBV5-6 to TRBJ2-7; 8 nucleotides agree with TRBD2. The CDR3 consists of 12 residues. Germline V lookup: CDR1 SGHDT, CDR2 YYEEEE. The trim removed 4 bases at V and 4 bases at J, leaving 1 base unmatched. CDR3 sequence: CASSRGGYEQYF. CDR3 bases: TGTGCCAGCAGCCGGGGGGGTTACGAGCAGTACTTC.

The V gene is TRBV19, the J gene TRBJ1-1; 8 bases match TRBD1. Germline V gives CDR1 LNHDA, CDR2 SQIVND (reference sequence). Trimming removed 6 bases from V and 0 bases from J; junction bases left unmatched: 3. The CDR3 length is 14 residues. CDR3 bases: TGTGCCAGTAGCCAGGGGGCCCTGAACACTGAAGCTTTCTTT. It yields the protein CASSQGALNTEAFF.

This chain uses TRBV11-2 with TRBJ1-2, with 12 bases matching TRBD1. This CDR3 has 14 amino acids. Germline V lookup: CDR1 SGHAT, CDR2 FQNNGV. The trim removed 5 bases at V and 8 bases at J, leaving 6 bases unmatched. CDR3: CASSPGQGAGGYTF. The CDR3 DNA reads TGTGCCAGCAGCCCGGGACAGGGGGCAGGAGGCTACACCTTC.